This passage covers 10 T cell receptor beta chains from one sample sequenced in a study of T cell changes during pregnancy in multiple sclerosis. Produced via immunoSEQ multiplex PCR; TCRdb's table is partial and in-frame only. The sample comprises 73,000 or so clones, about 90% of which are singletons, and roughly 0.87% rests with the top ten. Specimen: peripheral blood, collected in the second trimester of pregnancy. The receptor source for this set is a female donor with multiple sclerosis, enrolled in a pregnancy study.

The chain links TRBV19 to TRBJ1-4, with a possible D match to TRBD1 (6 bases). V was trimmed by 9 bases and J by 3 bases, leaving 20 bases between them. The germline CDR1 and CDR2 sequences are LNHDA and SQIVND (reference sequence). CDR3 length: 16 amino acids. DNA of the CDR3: TGTGCCAGCCACTTACGGACAGCTAAGGCTAATGAAAAACTGTTTTTT. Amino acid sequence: CASHLRTAKANEKLFF.

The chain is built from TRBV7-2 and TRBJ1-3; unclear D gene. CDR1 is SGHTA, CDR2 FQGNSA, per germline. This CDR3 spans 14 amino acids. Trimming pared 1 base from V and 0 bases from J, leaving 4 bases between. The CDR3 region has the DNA TGTGCCAGCAGCTTAGTTAACTCTGGAAACACCATATATTTT. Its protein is CASSLVNSGNTIYF.

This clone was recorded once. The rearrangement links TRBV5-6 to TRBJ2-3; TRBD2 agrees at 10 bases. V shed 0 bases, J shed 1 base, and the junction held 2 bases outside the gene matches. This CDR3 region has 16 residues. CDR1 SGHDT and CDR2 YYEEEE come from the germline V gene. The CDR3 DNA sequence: TGTGCCAGCAGCTTGGGGCTAGCGGGGGGCACAGATACGCAGTATTTT. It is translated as CASSLGLAGGTDTQYF.

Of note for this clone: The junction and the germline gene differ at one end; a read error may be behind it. DNA for the CDR3: TGTGCCAGCAGCTTAGGTCAGGGCTCCCACAATGAGCAGTTCTTC. The encoded protein is CASSLGQGSHNEQFF. This chain links TRBV7-3 with TRBJ2-1; a possible D gene is TRBD1 (5 bases). Germline values: CDR1 SGHTA, CDR2 FQGTGA. The CDR3 is made up of 15 amino acids.

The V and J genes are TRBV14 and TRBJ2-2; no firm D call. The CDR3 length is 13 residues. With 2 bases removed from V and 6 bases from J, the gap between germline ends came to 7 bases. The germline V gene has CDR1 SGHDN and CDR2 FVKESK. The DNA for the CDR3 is TGTGCCAGCAGCCAATCTACCCCCGGGGAGCTGTTTTTT. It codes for CASSQSTPGELFF.

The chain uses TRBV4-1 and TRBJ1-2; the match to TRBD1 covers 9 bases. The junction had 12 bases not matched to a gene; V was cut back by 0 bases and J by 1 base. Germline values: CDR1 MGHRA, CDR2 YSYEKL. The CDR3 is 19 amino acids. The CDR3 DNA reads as TGCGCCAGCAGCCAAGATTGGCGACCGGGACAGGGTTTTAACTATGGCTACACCTTC. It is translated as CASSQDWRPGQGFNYGYTF.

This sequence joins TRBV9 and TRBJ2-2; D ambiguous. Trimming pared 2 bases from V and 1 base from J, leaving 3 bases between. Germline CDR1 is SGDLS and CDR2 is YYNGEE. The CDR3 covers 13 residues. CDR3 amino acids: CASSVKNTGELFF. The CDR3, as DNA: TGTGCCAGCAGCGTTAAGAACACCGGGGAGCTGTTTTTT.

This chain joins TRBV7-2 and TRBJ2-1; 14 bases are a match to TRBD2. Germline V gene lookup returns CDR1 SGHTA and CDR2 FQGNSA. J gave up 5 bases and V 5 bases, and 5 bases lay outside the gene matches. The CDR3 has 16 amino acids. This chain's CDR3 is CASSPGTSGGDNEQFF. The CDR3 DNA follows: TGTGCCAGCAGCCCCGGGACTAGCGGGGGAGACAATGAGCAGTTCTTC.

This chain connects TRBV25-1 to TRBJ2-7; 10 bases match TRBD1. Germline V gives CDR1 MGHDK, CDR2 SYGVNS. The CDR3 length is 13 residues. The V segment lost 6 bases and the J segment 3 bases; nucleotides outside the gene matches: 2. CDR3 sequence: CASRGTGVYEQYF. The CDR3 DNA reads TGTGCCAGCAGAGGGACAGGGGTCTACGAGCAGTACTTC.

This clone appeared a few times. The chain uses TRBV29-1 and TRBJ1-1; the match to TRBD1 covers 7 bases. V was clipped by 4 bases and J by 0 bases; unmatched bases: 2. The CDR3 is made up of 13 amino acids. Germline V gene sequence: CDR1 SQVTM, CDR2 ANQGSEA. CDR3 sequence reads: CSVVQGVNTEAFF. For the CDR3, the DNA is TGCAGCGTTGTCCAGGGGGTGAACACTGAAGCTTTCTTT.